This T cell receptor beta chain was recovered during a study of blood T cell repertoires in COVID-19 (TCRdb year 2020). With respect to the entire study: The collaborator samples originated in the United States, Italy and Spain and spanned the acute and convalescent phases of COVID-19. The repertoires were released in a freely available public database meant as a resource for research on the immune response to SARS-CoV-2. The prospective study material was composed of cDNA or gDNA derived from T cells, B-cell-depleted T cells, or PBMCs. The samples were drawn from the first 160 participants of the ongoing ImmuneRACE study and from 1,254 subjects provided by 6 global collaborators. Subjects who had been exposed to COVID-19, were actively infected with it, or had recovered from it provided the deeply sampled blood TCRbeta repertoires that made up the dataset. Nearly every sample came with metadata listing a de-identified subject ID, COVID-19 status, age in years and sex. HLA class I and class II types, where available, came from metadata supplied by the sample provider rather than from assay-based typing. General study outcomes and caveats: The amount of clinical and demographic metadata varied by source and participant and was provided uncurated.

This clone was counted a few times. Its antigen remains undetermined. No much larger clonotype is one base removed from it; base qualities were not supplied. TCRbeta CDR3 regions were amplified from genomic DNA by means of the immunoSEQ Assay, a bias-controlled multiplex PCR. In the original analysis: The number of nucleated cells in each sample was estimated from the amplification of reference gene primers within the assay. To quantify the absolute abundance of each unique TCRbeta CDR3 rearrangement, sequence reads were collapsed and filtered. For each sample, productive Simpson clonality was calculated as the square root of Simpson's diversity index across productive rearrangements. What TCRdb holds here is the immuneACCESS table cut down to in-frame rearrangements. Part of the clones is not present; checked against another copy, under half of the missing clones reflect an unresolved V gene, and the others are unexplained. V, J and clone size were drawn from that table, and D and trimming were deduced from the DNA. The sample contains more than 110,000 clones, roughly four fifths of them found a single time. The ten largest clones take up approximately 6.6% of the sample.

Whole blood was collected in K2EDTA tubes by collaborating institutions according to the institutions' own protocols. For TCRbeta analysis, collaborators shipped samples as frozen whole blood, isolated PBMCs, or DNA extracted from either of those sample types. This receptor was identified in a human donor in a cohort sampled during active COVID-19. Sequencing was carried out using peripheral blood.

CDR3 sequence: CSVNIRGSNQPQHF. The sequenced DNA: TGCAGCGTTAACATCCGGGGAAGCAATCAGCCCCAGCATTTT. The chain is assembled from TRBV29-1 and TRBJ1-5, with the D segment identity uncertain. The germline V gene gives CDR1 as SQVTM and CDR2 as ANQGSEA. V is pared back by 5 bases and J by 1 base, with 12 bases lying between the germline termini. The cysteine opens and the phenylalanine closes a CDR3 of 14 amino acids. Left in the record is the CDR3 DNA by itself, 42 bases read in frame from the first base.